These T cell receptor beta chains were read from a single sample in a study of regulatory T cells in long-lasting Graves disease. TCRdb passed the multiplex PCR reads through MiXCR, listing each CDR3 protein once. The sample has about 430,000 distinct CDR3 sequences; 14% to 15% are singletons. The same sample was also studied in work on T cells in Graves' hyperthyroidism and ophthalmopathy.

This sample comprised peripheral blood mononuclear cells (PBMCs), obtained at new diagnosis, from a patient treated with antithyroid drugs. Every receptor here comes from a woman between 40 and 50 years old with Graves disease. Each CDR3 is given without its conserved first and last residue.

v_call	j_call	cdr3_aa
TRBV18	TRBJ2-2	ASSPSSGSANTGELF
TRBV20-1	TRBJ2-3	SALGLADFTDTQY
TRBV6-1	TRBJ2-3	AIGTSGSADTQY
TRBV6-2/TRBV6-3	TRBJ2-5	ANRSGSLLSETQY
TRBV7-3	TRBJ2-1	ASSPGPAGYNEQF
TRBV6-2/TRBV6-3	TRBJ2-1	ASSYERGSGRGYNEQF
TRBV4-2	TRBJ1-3	ASSQTPGDGNTIY
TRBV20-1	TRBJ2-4	SASSGTKNIQY
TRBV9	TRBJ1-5	ASSPLGHEDQPQH
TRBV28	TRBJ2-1	ASSGGTSLNEQF
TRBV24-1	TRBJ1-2	ATSEDSQAVGGYT
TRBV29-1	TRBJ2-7	SVEVSGRSYEQY
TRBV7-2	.	ASSYPSGLAGYEQF
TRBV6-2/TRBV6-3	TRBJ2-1	ASLEDRDFYNEQF
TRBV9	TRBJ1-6	ASRAGGLNSPLH
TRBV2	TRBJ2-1	ASSEGGEANEQF
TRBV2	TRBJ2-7	ASTGQGGNEQY
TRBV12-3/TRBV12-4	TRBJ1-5	ASSEGYSNQPQH
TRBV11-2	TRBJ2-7	ASSSVYWVAGEHY
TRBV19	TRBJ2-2	ASSMVGQVNTGELF
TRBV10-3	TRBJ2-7	AISEATGISYEQY
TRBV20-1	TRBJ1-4	SARDHTGAGNEELF
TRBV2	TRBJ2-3	ASSELGLSTDTQY
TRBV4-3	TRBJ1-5	ASSFRDSNQPQH
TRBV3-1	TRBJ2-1	ASSPGGSEQF
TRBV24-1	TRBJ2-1	ATSEGQVKNEQF
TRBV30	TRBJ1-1	AWTWNTEAF
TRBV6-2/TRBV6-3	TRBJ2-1	ASSTSGGVYNEQF